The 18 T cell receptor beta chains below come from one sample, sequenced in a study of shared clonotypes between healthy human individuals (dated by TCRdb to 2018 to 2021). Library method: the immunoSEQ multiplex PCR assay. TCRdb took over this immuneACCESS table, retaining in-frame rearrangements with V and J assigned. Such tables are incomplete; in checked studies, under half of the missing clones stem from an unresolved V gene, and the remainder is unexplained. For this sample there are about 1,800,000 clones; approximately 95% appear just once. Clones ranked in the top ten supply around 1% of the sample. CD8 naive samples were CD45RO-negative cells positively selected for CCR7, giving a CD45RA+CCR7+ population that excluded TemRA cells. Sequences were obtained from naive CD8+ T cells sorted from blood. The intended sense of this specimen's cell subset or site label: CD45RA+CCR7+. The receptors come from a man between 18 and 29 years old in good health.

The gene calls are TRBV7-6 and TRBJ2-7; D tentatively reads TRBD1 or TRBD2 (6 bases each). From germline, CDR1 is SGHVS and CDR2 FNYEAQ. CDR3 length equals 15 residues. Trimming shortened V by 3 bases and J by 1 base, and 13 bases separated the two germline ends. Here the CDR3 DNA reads TGTGCCAGCAGCTTGGGGGGCGGGACGTCCTACGAGCAGTACTTC. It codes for CASSLGGGTSYEQYF.

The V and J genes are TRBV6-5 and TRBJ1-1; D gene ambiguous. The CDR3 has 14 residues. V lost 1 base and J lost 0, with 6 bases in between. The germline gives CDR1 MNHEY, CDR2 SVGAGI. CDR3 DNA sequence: TGTGCCAGCAGTTACTTCGACATGAACACTGAAGCTTTCTTT. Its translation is CASSYFDMNTEAFF.

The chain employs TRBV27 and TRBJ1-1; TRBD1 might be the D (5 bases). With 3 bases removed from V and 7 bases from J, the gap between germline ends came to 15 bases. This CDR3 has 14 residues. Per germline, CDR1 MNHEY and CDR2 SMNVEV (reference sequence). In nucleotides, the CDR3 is TGTGCCAGCAGTTTTACAGGTGGTGATGTTGAAGCTTTCTTT. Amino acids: CASSFTGGDVEAFF.

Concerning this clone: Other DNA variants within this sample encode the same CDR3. Written as DNA, the CDR3 is TGTGCCAGCAGCCAGGGGGAGACCCAGTACTTC. This gives the protein CASSQGETQYF. The chain has TRBV9 and TRBJ2-5; maybe TRBD1 (6 bases). CDR1 is SGDLS, CDR2 YYNGEE, per germline. The CDR3 spans 11 residues. Trimming shortened V by 4 bases and J by 5 bases, and 6 bases separated the two germline ends.

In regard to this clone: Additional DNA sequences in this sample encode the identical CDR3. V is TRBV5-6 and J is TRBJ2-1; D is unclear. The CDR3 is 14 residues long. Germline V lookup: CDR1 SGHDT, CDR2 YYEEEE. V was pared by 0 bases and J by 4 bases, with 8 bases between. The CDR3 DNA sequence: TGTGCCAGCAGCTTGGATCCCCTTTACAATGAGCAGTTCTTC. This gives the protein CASSLDPLYNEQFF.

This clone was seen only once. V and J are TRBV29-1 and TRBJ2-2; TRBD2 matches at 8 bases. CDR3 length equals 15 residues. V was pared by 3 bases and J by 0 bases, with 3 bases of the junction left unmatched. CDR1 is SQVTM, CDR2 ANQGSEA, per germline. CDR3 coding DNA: TGCAGCGTTGACCTTAGCGGGGCGAACACCGGGGAGCTGTTTTTT. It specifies CSVDLSGANTGELFF.

CDR3 residues: CASSLGYGLYGYTF. The CDR3 region has the DNA TGTGCCAGCAGCTTGGGGTACGGCCTCTATGGCTACACCTTC. The chain carries TRBV5-8 and TRBJ1-2, with D uncertain. The CDR3 consists of 14 residues. CDR1 is SGHTS and CDR2 is YDEGEE in the germline V gene. V lost 0 bases to trimming and J lost 4 bases, with 10 bases between them.

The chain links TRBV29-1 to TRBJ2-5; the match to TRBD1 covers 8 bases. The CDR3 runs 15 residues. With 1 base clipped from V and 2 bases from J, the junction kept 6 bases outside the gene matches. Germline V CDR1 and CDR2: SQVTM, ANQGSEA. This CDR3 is CSVEGRDRFQETQYF. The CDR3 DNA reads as TGCAGCGTTGAAGGGAGGGACAGGTTTCAAGAGACCCAGTACTTC.

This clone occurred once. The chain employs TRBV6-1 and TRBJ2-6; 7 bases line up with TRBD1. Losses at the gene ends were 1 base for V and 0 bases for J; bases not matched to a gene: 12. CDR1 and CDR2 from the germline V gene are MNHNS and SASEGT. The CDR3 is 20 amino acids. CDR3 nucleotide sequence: TGTGCCAGCAGTGAAGGGACAGGTCCCTTTACTTACTCTGGGGCCAACGTCCTGACTTTC. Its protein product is CASSEGTGPFTYSGANVLTF.

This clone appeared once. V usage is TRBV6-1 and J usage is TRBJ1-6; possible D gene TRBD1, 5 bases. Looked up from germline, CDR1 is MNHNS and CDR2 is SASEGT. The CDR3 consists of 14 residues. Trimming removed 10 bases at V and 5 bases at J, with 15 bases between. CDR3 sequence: CATHRTRNNSPLHF. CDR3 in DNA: TGTGCCACCCATAGGACACGGAATAATTCACCCCTCCACTTT.

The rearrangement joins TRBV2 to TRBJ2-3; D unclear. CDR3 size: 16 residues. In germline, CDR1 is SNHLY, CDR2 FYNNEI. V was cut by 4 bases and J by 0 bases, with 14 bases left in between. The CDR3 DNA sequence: TGTGCCAGCAGTGCCCCCCAGGACCGTAGCACAGATACGCAGTATTTT. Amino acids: CASSAPQDRSTDTQYF.

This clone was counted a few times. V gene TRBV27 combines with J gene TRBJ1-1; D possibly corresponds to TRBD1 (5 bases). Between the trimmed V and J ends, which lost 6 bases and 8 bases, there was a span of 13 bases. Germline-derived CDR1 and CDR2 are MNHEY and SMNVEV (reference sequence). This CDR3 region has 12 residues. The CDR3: CASSTGSSEAFF. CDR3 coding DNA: TGTGCCAGCAGCACAGGCTCGTCCGAAGCTTTCTTT.

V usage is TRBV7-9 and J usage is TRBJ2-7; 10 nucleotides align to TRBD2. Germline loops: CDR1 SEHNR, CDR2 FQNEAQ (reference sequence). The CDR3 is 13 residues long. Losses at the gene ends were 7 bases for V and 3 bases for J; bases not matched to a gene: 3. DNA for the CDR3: TGTGCCAGCAAAGTAGCGGGAGGCTACGAGCAGTACTTC. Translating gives CASKVAGGYEQYF. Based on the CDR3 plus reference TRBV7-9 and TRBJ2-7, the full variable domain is DTGVSQNPRHKITKRGQNVTFRCDPISEHNRLYWYRQTLGQGPEFLTYFQNEAQLEKSRLLSDRFSAERPKGSFSTLEIQRTEQGDSAMYLCASKVAGGYEQYFGPGTRLTVT.

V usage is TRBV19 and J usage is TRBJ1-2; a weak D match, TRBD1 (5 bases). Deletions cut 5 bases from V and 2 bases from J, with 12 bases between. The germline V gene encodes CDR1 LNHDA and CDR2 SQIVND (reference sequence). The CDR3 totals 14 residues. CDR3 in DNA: TGTGCCAGTAGTGCCAACCGGGACAACTATGGCTACACCTTC. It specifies CASSANRDNYGYTF.

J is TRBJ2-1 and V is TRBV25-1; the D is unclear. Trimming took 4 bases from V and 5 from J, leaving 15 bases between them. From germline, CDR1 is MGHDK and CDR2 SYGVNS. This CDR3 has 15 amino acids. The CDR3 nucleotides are TGTGCCAGCAGTGGGGCGGTCTCTATCGACAATGAGCAGTTCTTC. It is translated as CASSGAVSIDNEQFF.

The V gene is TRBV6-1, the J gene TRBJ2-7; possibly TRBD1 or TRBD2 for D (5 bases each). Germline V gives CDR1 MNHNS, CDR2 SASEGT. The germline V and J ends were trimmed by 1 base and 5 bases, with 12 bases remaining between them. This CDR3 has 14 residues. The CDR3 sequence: CASSEVEGDDEQYF. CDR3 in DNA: TGTGCCAGCAGTGAAGTCGAAGGGGACGACGAGCAGTACTTC.

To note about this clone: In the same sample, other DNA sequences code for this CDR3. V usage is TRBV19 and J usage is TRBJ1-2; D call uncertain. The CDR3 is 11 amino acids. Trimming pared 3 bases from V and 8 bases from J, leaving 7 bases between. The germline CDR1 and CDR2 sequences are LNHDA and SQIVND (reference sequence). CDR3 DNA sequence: TGTGCCAGTAGTATCGGCGACGGCTACACCTTC. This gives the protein CASSIGDGYTF.

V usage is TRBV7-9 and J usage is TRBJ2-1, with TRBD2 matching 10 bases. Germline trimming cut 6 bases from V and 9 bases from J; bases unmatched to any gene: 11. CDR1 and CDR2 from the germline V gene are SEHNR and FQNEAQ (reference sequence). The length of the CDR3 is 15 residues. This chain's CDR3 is CASRPEREGRVEQFF. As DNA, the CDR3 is TGTGCCAGCAGGCCTGAGCGGGAGGGCCGCGTTGAGCAGTTCTTC.